This T cell receptor (beta chain) was captured by sequencing in a study of T cell responses to AZD1222 COVID-19 vaccine. Whole-study findings and limits: Baseline testing showed seropositivity in only a handful of AZD1222 recipients.

The CDR3 sequence is 19 residues long. Trimming removed 3 bases at V and 1 base at J, with 19 bases between. The germline V gene encodes CDR1 LGHDT and CDR2 YNNKEL (reference sequence). Concerning this clone: Its antigen is currently unknown.

The protocol was immunoSEQ multiplex PCR, while the TCRdb copy is restricted to in-frame clones and leaves out a portion. The sample carries under 250,000 clones, approximately 94% recorded once. This specimen consisted of peripheral blood, obtained on day 0 of MenACWY control vaccination. The chain uses TRBV3-1 (or the pseudogene TRBV3-2) and TRBJ1-6, with a possible D match to TRBD1 (6 bases). The source of this sequence is an adult in good health. The CDR3: CASSQQGWGAGSYNSPLHF. The CDR3 DNA sequence: TGTGCCAGCAGCCAGCAGGGGTGGGGGGCCGGTTCCTATAATTCACCCCTCCACTTT.